A selection of T cell receptor beta chains follows, all from one sample in a study of T cell repertoires in ileal Crohn's disease. Data came from immunoSEQ multiplex PCR; TCRdb stores just in-frame clones and leaves some out. The table shows around 770 clones, with under 85% occurring only once. Sequenced: ileal tissue. These receptors originate from an adult with Crohn's disease. Each CDR3 is given with its conserved first and last residue. A D gene is named only where the DNA matches it firmly. Size tells how often a clone was seen (once, few, many) or the class of an expanded clone, and some rows leave it out.

d_gene: TRBD1
j_gene: TRBJ1-2
abundance: once
v_gene: TRBV5-1
CDR3aa: CASSLPSGTGIHGYTF
CDR3nt: TGCGCCAGCAGCTTGCCATCCGGGACAGGGATTCATGGCTACACCTTC

d_gene: -
j_gene: TRBJ2-3
abundance: -
v_gene: TRBV29-1
CDR3aa: CSVEDQGTQYF
CDR3nt: TGCAGCGTTGAAGATCAGGGTACGCAGTATTTT

d_gene: -
j_gene: TRBJ2-7
abundance: once
v_gene: TRBV14
CDR3aa: CASSQNLGGVEQYF
CDR3nt: TGTGCCAGCAGCCAGAATTTAGGAGGGGTCGAGCAGTACTTC

d_gene: TRBD1
j_gene: TRBJ1-1
abundance: -
v_gene: TRBV7-9
CDR3aa: CASSLAGGQEAFF
CDR3nt: TGTGCCAGCAGCTTAGCGGGGGGACAGGAAGCTTTCTTT

d_gene: -
j_gene: TRBJ2-7
abundance: once
v_gene: TRBV5-1
CDR3aa: CASSLAGGAVGYEQYF
CDR3nt: TGCGCCAGCAGCTTGGCCGGAGGGGCGGTGGGGTACGAGCAGTACTTC

d_gene: TRBD2
j_gene: TRBJ2-7
abundance: -
v_gene: TRBV28
CDR3aa: CASRLAGGQGEQYF
CDR3nt: TGTGCCAGCAGATTAGCGGGAGGGCAGGGCGAGCAGTACTTC

d_gene: TRBD2
j_gene: TRBJ2-7
abundance: -
v_gene: TRBV13
CDR3aa: CASSSAGGAYEQYF
CDR3nt: TGTGCCAGCAGCTCAGCGGGGGGGGCCTACGAGCAGTACTTC

d_gene: TRBD1
j_gene: TRBJ1-6
abundance: few
v_gene: TRBV6-9
CDR3aa: CVLGQGSSPLHF
CDR3nt: TGTGTACTGGGACAGGGCAGCTCACCCCTCCACTTT

d_gene: -
j_gene: TRBJ1-2
abundance: -
v_gene: TRBV5-4
CDR3aa: CASSFLANYGYTF
CDR3nt: TGTGCCAGCAGCTTCCTCGCTAACTATGGCTACACCTTC

d_gene: TRBD1
j_gene: TRBJ2-7
abundance: -
v_gene: TRBV7-9
CDR3aa: CASSSVQGADEQYF
CDR3nt: TGTGCCAGCAGCTCAGTTCAGGGGGCGGACGAGCAGTACTTC

d_gene: -
j_gene: TRBJ2-6
abundance: -
v_gene: TRBV13
CDR3aa: CASSLRRQNNVLTF
CDR3nt: TGTGCCAGCAGCTTAAGGCGACAGAATAACGTCCTGACTTTC

d_gene: -
j_gene: TRBJ1-4
abundance: -
v_gene: TRBV15
CDR3aa: CATSRDMTGGEKLFF
CDR3nt: TGTGCCACCAGCAGAGATATGACTGGTGGTGAAAAACTGTTTTTT

d_gene: TRBD2
j_gene: TRBJ2-1
abundance: -
v_gene: TRBV7-9
CDR3aa: CASGSRTSMYNEQFF
CDR3nt: TGTGCCAGCGGGTCCCGGACTAGCATGTACAATGAGCAGTTCTTC

d_gene: TRBD1
j_gene: TRBJ1-6
abundance: -
v_gene: TRBV6-5
CDR3aa: CASSKTGGWISPLHF
CDR3nt: TGTGCCAGCAGCAAGACAGGGGGCTGGATTTCACCCCTCCACTTT

d_gene: TRBD1
j_gene: TRBJ2-1
abundance: -
v_gene: TRBV4-3
CDR3aa: CASSFQDRDGDNEQFF
CDR3nt: TGCGCCAGCAGCTTCCAGGACAGGGATGGAGATAATGAGCAGTTCTTC

d_gene: TRBD1
j_gene: TRBJ1-3
abundance: -
v_gene: TRBV5-1
CDR3aa: CASSRTGLDGNTIYF
CDR3nt: TGCGCCAGCAGCCGGACAGGACTGGATGGAAACACCATATATTTT

d_gene: TRBD2
j_gene: TRBJ2-1
abundance: few
v_gene: TRBV4-2
CDR3aa: CASSQRGLAGGWYNEQFF
CDR3nt: TGTGCCAGCAGCCAACGTGGACTAGCGGGAGGCTGGTACAATGAGCAGTTCTTC

d_gene: TRBD1
j_gene: TRBJ2-3
abundance: -
v_gene: TRBV5-4
CDR3aa: CASSLANRGHTDTQYF
CDR3nt: TGTGCCAGCAGCTTGGCCAACAGGGGGCATACAGATACGCAGTATTTT

d_gene: TRBD1
j_gene: TRBJ1-1
abundance: -
v_gene: TRBV29-1
CDR3aa: CSVARTGFMNTEAFF
CDR3nt: TGCAGCGTCGCTCGGACAGGGTTCATGAACACTGAAGCTTTCTTT

d_gene: TRBD1
j_gene: TRBJ2-3
abundance: -
v_gene: TRBV5-1
CDR3aa: CASRRDRASTDTQYF
CDR3nt: TGCGCCAGCAGACGGGACAGGGCGAGCACAGATACGCAGTATTTT

d_gene: -
j_gene: TRBJ1-1
abundance: -
v_gene: TRBV19
CDR3aa: CARDRAGGFSEAFF
CDR3nt: TGTGCCAGGGACCGGGCGGGGGGCTTTTCTGAAGCTTTCTTT

d_gene: -
j_gene: TRBJ1-2
abundance: -
v_gene: TRBV7-9
CDR3aa: CAVYGVDRSNYGYTF
CDR3nt: TGTGCCGTCTATGGGGTCGACAGGTCTAACTATGGCTACACCTTC

d_gene: -
j_gene: TRBJ2-2
abundance: few
v_gene: TRBV19
CDR3aa: CASSRTRANTGELFF
CDR3nt: TGTGCCAGTAGTCGAACTAGGGCGAACACCGGGGAGCTGTTTTTT

d_gene: -
j_gene: TRBJ1-1
abundance: -
v_gene: TRBV9
CDR3aa: CASSVGGGRDTEAFF
CDR3nt: TGTGCCAGCAGCGTAGGTGGGGGCAGGGACACTGAAGCTTTCTTT

d_gene: -
j_gene: TRBJ1-2
abundance: -
v_gene: TRBV19
CDR3aa: CASRSGTSYGSYTF
CDR3nt: TGTGCCAGTAGGAGCGGGACCTCCTACGGGAGCTACACCTTC

d_gene: TRBD1
j_gene: TRBJ2-2
abundance: -
v_gene: TRBV5-1
CDR3aa: CASSGRPTGGYSGELFF
CDR3nt: TGCGCCAGCAGTGGTAGGCCGACAGGGGGCTACAGCGGGGAGCTGTTTTTT

d_gene: -
j_gene: TRBJ2-7
abundance: -
v_gene: TRBV6-5
CDR3aa: CASSYSPYEQYF
CDR3nt: TGTGCCAGCAGTTACTCCCCGTACGAGCAGTACTTC

d_gene: TRBD1
j_gene: TRBJ1-2
abundance: -
v_gene: TRBV5-1
CDR3aa: CASRTLGTGENYGYTF
CDR3nt: TGCGCCAGCAGGACCCTCGGGACAGGGGAGAACTATGGCTACACCTTC

d_gene: TRBD2
j_gene: TRBJ2-5
abundance: -
v_gene: TRBV10-3
CDR3aa: CAIAGGLQETQYF
CDR3nt: TGTGCTATCGCGGGGGGGCTGCAAGAGACCCAGTACTTC

d_gene: -
j_gene: TRBJ2-7
abundance: few
v_gene: TRBV9
CDR3aa: CASSVGDTNSYEQYF
CDR3nt: TGTGCCAGCAGCGTAGGGGACACCAACTCCTACGAGCAGTACTTC

d_gene: -
j_gene: TRBJ2-1
abundance: few
v_gene: TRBV9
CDR3aa: CASSPRQAYNEQFF
CDR3nt: TGTGCCAGCAGCCCCCGACAGGCCTACAATGAGCAGTTCTTC

d_gene: -
j_gene: TRBJ1-3
abundance: -
v_gene: TRBV7-9
CDR3aa: CASSLTQPGAGNTIYF
CDR3nt: TGTGCCAGCAGCTTAACCCAGCCGGGGGCTGGAAACACCATATATTTT

d_gene: TRBD2
j_gene: TRBJ2-1
abundance: -
v_gene: TRBV11-2
CDR3aa: CASSSGTSGRIDEQFF
CDR3nt: TGTGCCAGCAGTTCCGGGACTAGCGGGAGGATCGATGAGCAGTTCTTC

d_gene: TRBD1
j_gene: TRBJ2-5
abundance: -
v_gene: TRBV5-1
CDR3aa: CASSLAGTGGAWAQYF
CDR3nt: TGCGCCAGCAGCTTGGCCGGGACAGGCGGGGCATGGGCCCAGTACTTC

d_gene: -
j_gene: TRBJ2-3
abundance: -
v_gene: TRBV6-6
CDR3aa: CASKSDGDKQYF
CDR3nt: TGTGCCAGCAAGTCGGATGGAGATAAGCAGTATTTT

d_gene: -
j_gene: TRBJ2-7
abundance: -
v_gene: TRBV7-6
CDR3aa: CASSGTTLSSYEQYF
CDR3nt: TGTGCCAGCAGCGGGACAACCCTCAGCTCCTACGAGCAGTACTTC

d_gene: -
j_gene: TRBJ2-3
abundance: -
v_gene: TRBV6-6
CDR3aa: CASIDLSGDTDTQYF
CDR3nt: TGTGCCAGCATCGACCTTAGCGGTGACACAGATACGCAGTATTTT